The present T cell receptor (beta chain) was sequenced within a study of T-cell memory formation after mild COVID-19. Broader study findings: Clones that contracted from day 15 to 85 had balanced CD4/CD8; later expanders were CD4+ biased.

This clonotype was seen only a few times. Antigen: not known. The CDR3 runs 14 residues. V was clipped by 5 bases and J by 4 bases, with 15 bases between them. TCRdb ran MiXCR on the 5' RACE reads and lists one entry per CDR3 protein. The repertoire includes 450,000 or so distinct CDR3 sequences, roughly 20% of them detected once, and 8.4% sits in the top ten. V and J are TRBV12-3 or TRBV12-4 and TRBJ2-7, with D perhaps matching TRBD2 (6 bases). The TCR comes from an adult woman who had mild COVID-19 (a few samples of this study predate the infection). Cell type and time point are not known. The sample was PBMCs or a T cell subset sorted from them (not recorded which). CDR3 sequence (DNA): TGTGCCAGCAGTCCGGGACTGCGCTTTTACGAGCAGTACTTC. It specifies CASSPGLRFYEQYF.